This entry features one TCR beta chain sequence. Its antigen is undetermined. This CDR3 contains 19 residues. The V end was cut by 5 bases, the J end by 1 base, with 21 bases between. The germline V gene has CDR1 MDHEN and CDR2 SYDVKM. The data were obtained in a study of T cell responses to AZD1222 COVID-19 vaccine. The study, taken as a whole, reports: Once two AZD1222 doses were given, Spike-specific TCR breadth and depth went up. Females made up more of the donors, who were largely white British, and clonal diversity may have come out too low. A reported finding is that nearly half of spike-specific TCRs target unmutated variant regions. Vaccine-associated CD4 TCRs spanned spike, dominant at 160-218 and 743-854.

The table came from immunoSEQ multiplex PCR; TCRdb's copy has only in-frame clones and leaves some out. The sample includes about 84,000 clones, around 83% of them seen just once. This chain uses TRBV28 with TRBJ2-6; D remains unclear. This specimen was peripheral blood, taken 28 days after the second AZD1222 dose. The source of this sequence is an adult who received the AZD1222 COVID-19 vaccine. CDR3 bases: TGTGCCAGCAGTCCTCCCGGGCAAACCCCCGAGTCTGGGGCCAACGTCCTGACTTTC. It codes for CASSPPGQTPESGANVLTF.